This record covers a single TCR beta chain. Its matching antigen is unknown. With 6 bases removed from V and 2 bases from J, the gap between germline ends came to 20 bases. The CDR3 has 16 amino acids. This sample was included in a study of blood T cells in healthy people across ages. For the study at large: Researchers report that template switching captured about one barcoded beta molecule per two T cells.

Alongside a J-beta primer mix, a sample-barcoded 5' primer served in a second PCR lasting about 7 to 12 cycles. TCRdb independently ran MiXCR on the 5' RACE reads; one entry per CDR3 protein. The table lists 1.5 million to 2 million distinct CDR3 sequences, under 30% of them singletons. Each sample yielded at least 5 micrograms of PBMC total RNA. Study conclusions and caveats: Higher diversity, along with more naive CD4+ cells, distinguished long-lived donors from aged donors. Researchers report that TCR beta diversity correlated strongly with naive T cell percentage.

The receptor comes from a woman in her 30s in good health. Sequencing used blood. J is TRBJ2-7 and V is TRBV12-3 or TRBV12-4; D unclear. CDR3 loop: CASSPQRRVSAYEQYF. The CDR3 nucleotides are TGTGCCAGCAGCCCACAGCGCCGAGTGAGCGCCTACGAGCAGTACTTC.